This record covers a single TCR beta chain. The germline V gene encodes CDR1 LNHDA and CDR2 SQIVND (reference sequence). Trimming took off 9 bases at V and 4 bases at J, with 6 bases between the two ends. The CDR3 spans 10 residues. This sample was included in a study of T cell changes during pregnancy in multiple sclerosis. Clones were sequenced by immunoSEQ multiplex PCR, and TCRdb holds only the in-frame ones, with some missing. Counted here are some 120,000 clones, around 93% occurring once; the ten biggest clones make up roughly 6.2%. The sample was peripheral blood, taken before pregnancy. J is TRBJ1-1 and V is TRBV19; D gene uncertain. The source is a female donor with multiple sclerosis, enrolled in a pregnancy study. DNA for the CDR3: TGTGCCAGCTCGGGCACTGAAGCTTTCTTT. Translated, it gives CASSGTEAFF.